This TCR beta chain emerged from a study of resident and recirculating memory T cells in vitiligo (dated by TCRdb to the late 2010s). A note on the overall study: For TCR beta sequencing, each of a few stable vitiligo patients provided PBMCs along with epidermis taken by shave biopsy from two lesional and two nonlesional sites. Without cell sorting, samples were homogenized immediately before genomic DNA was extracted using the Qiagen DNeasy Blood & Tissue Kit. The human TCR beta sequencing was designed to test whether specific clones found in lesional vitiligo skin differed from the clones found in nonlesional skin and in blood.

TCR beta chains were amplified from genomic DNA using the immunoSEQ hsTCRB kit. The immunoSEQ service ran the sequencing of the TCR beta libraries on an Illumina MiSeq instrument. The study's own analysis went as follows. Repertoire data were analyzed using the immunoSEQ Analyzer. TCRdb provides this immuneACCESS table in a form limited to in-frame rearrangements. Some clones are lacking; in checked studies, under half of them reflect an unresolved V gene, and why the rest are absent is not known. D and trimming were read from the DNA, whereas the V and J calls and clone size are those reported in that table. The sample table records some 70,000 clones; approximately 93% of these occur just once. The ten largest clones add up to over 4% of the sample. V is shortened by 2 bases, J by 4 bases, and the region joining them spans 9 bases. The CDR3 spans 15 residues, from the cysteine through the phenylalanine. Only the CDR3 portion is preserved as DNA: 45 bases, with reading frame beginning at the first base. The germline V gene sets CDR1 to MNHEY and CDR2 to SVGAGI.

On this clone: The antigen it recognizes is unknown. Base quality data are lacking; no much larger clone is found one base away.

Stable vitiligo was defined as no change in lesions over the previous 6 months. For classification as stable, the absence of confetti depigmentation, a clinical sign of active vitiligo, was additionally required. Any patient who had received treatment in the previous three months was excluded. PBMCs were isolated from heparinized blood by Ficoll density gradient centrifugation and then flash-frozen. Broad study findings and their caveats: Mechanistic studies in the future are needed to assess how much the detected T cell clones and the human Trm pools versus Tcm pools each contribute. Overlap and correlation analysis showed no significant repertoire overlap between biopsies except for each lesion with itself, even within a single patient. TCR sequences were not conserved across biopsy sites or patients, suggesting that different T cell clones infiltrate different lesions, described as private specificity. Clonality was not the same from one vitiligo lesion to another, and no unique dominant TCR clone turned up.

This clonotype was sampled from a male donor with vitiligo. Sequences were obtained from blood. The chain is assembled from TRBV6-5 and TRBJ1-6, and possibly TRBD1, on 6 matching bases. The sequence in DNA is TGTGCCAGCAGTTACCGGGGGGCATATAATTCACCCCTCCACTTT. It is translated as CASSYRGAYNSPLHF.